The text below deals with one TCR beta chain. These data originate in a study of blood T cell repertoires in COVID-19. Germline assignment: CDR1 KGHDR and CDR2 SFDVKD. The CDR3 runs to 13 residues. V dropped 9 bases and J dropped 1 base, with 11 bases sitting between them. Generated by immunoSEQ multiplex PCR, the TCRdb table keeps only in-frame clones and is missing some. Among 60,000 to 95,000 clones, roughly nine tenths were seen once, and the ten largest hold about 16%. The TCR originated in a woman aged 80 or over with active or convalescent COVID-19. Sample: peripheral blood. The chain recombines TRBV24-1 with TRBJ2-5; D is perhaps TRBD2 (5 bases). The CDR3 sequence: CATRGGLQETQYF. Here the CDR3 DNA reads TGTGCCACCCGAGGAGGCCTCCAAGAGACCCAGTACTTC.